The 22 T cell receptor beta chains below come from one sample, sequenced in a study of control samples from healthy donors and cancer patients. Profiling relied on immunoSEQ multiplex PCR, and the TCRdb table lists in-frame clones only, not all of them. Of roughly 370,000 clones in the sample, about 93% were seen once. Sequencing used PBMCs. The receptors originated from a man aged 35-49 years with head and neck cancer.

The chain recombines TRBV21-1 with TRBJ1-5. TRBV21-1 is annotated as a pseudogene. The CDR3 covers 15 residues. This CDR3 is CASEPHPDLNQPQHF. The CDR3 DNA is TGTGCCAGCGAACCCCATCCGGACCTCAATCAGCCCCAGCATTTT.

This clone came up once. The chain links TRBV7-8 to TRBJ2-3, with D tentatively TRBD1 (6 bases). From germline, CDR1 is SGHVS and CDR2 FQNEAQ. The CDR3 length is 15 residues. V lost 4 bases and J 3 bases, leaving 14 bases between the germline ends. CDR3: CASSWTPQGTDTQYF. CDR3 bases: TGTGCCAGCAGCTGGACACCTCAGGGGACAGATACGCAGTATTTT.

The V and J genes are TRBV30 and TRBJ1-5, with a weak D call TRBD1 (6 bases). The CDR3 is 13 amino acids. V lost 5 bases to trimming and J lost 4 bases, with 12 bases between them. Germline CDR1 GTSNPN, CDR2 SVGIG (reference sequence). The CDR3: CAWGGQGNQPQHF. CDR3 DNA sequence: TGTGCCTGGGGGGGGCAGGGGAATCAGCCCCAGCATTTT.

A note on this clone: Other DNA sequences in the sample encode the same CDR3. The CDR3 reads CASSYSGDQPQHF. The CDR3 coding sequence is TGTGCCAGCAGTTACTCTGGGGATCAGCCCCAGCATTTT. The chain combines TRBV6-6 with TRBJ1-5, with D unresolved. The CDR3 extends over 13 amino acids. V was cut by 0 bases and J by 5 bases, with 5 bases left in between. The V gene's germline CDR1 is MNHNY and CDR2 SVGAGI (reference sequence).

This chain links TRBV6-5 with TRBJ2-5, with TRBD1 matching over 8 bases. The V gene end was trimmed by 2 bases and the J gene end by 5 bases; junction bases not matched to a gene: 4. Germline loops: CDR1 MNHEY, CDR2 SVGAGI. The CDR3 has 14 residues. CDR3 loop: CASSYGQGWETQYF. DNA of the CDR3: TGTGCCAGCAGTTACGGACAGGGCTGGGAGACCCAGTACTTC.

The chain is built from TRBV28 and TRBJ1-1; D uncertain. CDR1 MDHEN and CDR2 SYDVKM come from the germline V gene. This CDR3 is built from 13 residues. V shed 2 bases and J shed 1 base, with 5 bases lying between them. The CDR3 DNA reads as TGTGCCAGCAGTTTAAAAGGGAACACTGAAGCTTTCTTT. Its protein product is CASSLKGNTEAFF.

The chain links TRBV28 to TRBJ1-2; D is possibly TRBD1 (5 bases). Per germline, CDR1 MDHEN and CDR2 SYDVKM. CDR3 length: 15 residues. Trimming removed 7 bases from V and 5 bases from J, with 20 bases in between. The CDR3 sequence is CASTRGVRAYYGYTF. The CDR3 coding sequence is TGTGCCAGCACCCGGGGGGTCAGGGCTTATTATGGCTACACCTTC.

This chain joins TRBV27 and TRBJ2-7; D ambiguous. This CDR3 comprises 13 residues. Per germline, CDR1 MNHEY and CDR2 SMNVEV (reference sequence). V lost 5 bases and J 5 bases, leaving 13 bases between the germline ends. The CDR3 DNA follows: TGTGCCAGCAGTCTAATCACTGGGGACGAGCAGTACTTC. Translation gives CASSLITGDEQYF.

This sequence joins TRBV29-1 and TRBJ1-1, with D unresolved. The CDR3 loop spans 13 amino acids. Germline values: CDR1 SQVTM, CDR2 ANQGSEA. The V end lost 2 bases, the J end lost 0 bases, and 7 bases lay between the germline ends. The DNA for the CDR3 is TGCAGCGTTGAAAAGGGTTTGAACACTGAAGCTTTCTTT. Its translation: CSVEKGLNTEAFF.

J is TRBJ2-6 and V is TRBV7-2, with D uncertain. Germline CDR1 and CDR2: SGHTA and FQGNSA. V was cut by 2 bases and J by 2 bases, with 7 bases left in between. The CDR3 extends over 15 amino acids. This chain's CDR3 is CASSLSSTGANVLTF. The CDR3 DNA reads as TGTGCCAGCAGCTTATCCTCGACTGGGGCCAACGTCCTGACTTTC.

The V and J genes are TRBV7-3 and TRBJ1-1; D may be TRBD1 (6 bases). The length of the CDR3 is 14 residues. Trimming removed 5 bases at V and 3 bases at J, with 13 bases between. Germline V lookup: CDR1 SGHTA, CDR2 FQGTGA. CDR3 residues: CASSQAGADTEAFF. The CDR3 DNA reads as TGTGCCAGCAGCCAAGCGGGGGCGGACACTGAAGCTTTCTTT.

The chain combines TRBV4-1 with TRBJ1-6, with D tentatively TRBD1 (5 bases). The germline gives CDR1 MGHRA, CDR2 YSYEKL. The CDR3 runs to 16 residues. The V end was cut by 4 bases, the J end by 6 bases, with 16 bases between. The CDR3, as DNA: TGCGCCAGCAGCCCTGAGTCGGGACGGGCTAATTCACCCCTCCACTTT. This codes for CASSPESGRANSPLHF.

J is TRBJ1-5 and V is TRBV30; weak D call: TRBD1 (5 bases). There are 13 residues in the CDR3. Germline-derived CDR1 and CDR2 are GTSNPN and SVGIG (reference sequence). The V gene lost 3 bases and the J gene lost 3 bases, with 9 bases spanning the gap. The CDR3 loop reads CAWSAGNNQPQHF. The CDR3 bases are TGTGCCTGGAGCGCAGGGAACAATCAGCCCCAGCATTTT.

The genes are TRBV9 and TRBJ1-6; the match to TRBD1 covers 7 bases. The CDR3 spans 14 residues. V was pared by 3 bases and J by 6 bases, with 3 bases of the junction left unmatched. CDR1 is SGDLS and CDR2 is YYNGEE in the germline V gene. CDR3 region: CASSARDSNSPLHF. DNA of the CDR3: TGTGCCAGCAGCGCCAGGGACAGTAATTCACCCCTCCACTTT.

J is TRBJ2-1 and V is TRBV28, with unresolved D. V lost 4 bases to trimming and J lost 9 bases, with 10 bases between them. The CDR3 has 12 residues. CDR1 and CDR2 from the germline V gene are MDHEN and SYDVKM. CDR3 sequence: CASSYGRSEQFF. The CDR3 DNA reads as TGTGCCAGCAGTTACGGTAGAAGTGAGCAGTTCTTC.

The V and J genes are TRBV6-4 and TRBJ2-1; D unresolved. V lost 4 bases to trimming and J lost 0 bases, with 7 bases between them. The CDR3 extends over 14 amino acids. In germline, CDR1 is MRHNA, CDR2 SNTAGT. The CDR3 DNA reads TGTGCCAGCAGTGTATCAGGCTCCTACAATGAGCAGTTCTTC. Amino acids: CASSVSGSYNEQFF.

The V gene is TRBV6-6, the J gene TRBJ2-7, with TRBD2 matching over 13 bases. Germline-derived CDR1 and CDR2 are MNHNY and SVGAGI (reference sequence). V dropped 4 bases and J dropped 2; count of bases not matched to a gene: 2. The CDR3 runs to 15 residues. DNA for the CDR3: TGTGCCAGCAGTTCAGGGACTAGCGGGACCTACGAGCAGTACTTC. Protein product: CASSSGTSGTYEQYF.

The V call is TRBV4-1, the J call TRBJ2-1, with TRBD2 matching over 13 bases. Trimming cost V 6 bases and J 4 bases; bases outside gene matches: 15. Germline CDR1 MGHRA, CDR2 YSYEKL. The CDR3 sequence is 19 residues long. CDR3 coding DNA: TGCGCCAGCAGTCGACTTACTAGCGGGGGGGTTATTTTGTACAATGAGCAGTTCTTC. Translating gives CASSRLTSGGVILYNEQFF.

This chain links TRBV10-3 with TRBJ2-1; the match to TRBD2 covers 13 bases. The germline V gene encodes CDR1 ENHRY and CDR2 SYGVKD. With V trimmed by 4 bases and J by 7 bases, 4 bases remained unmatched. The CDR3 extends over 15 amino acids. CDR3 residues: CAISGTSGRRNEQFF. The CDR3 DNA reads TGTGCCATCAGTGGGACTAGCGGGAGACGGAATGAGCAGTTCTTC.

This chain uses TRBV5-1 with TRBJ2-4, with D possibly called TRBD1 or TRBD2 (5 bases each). This CDR3 is 14 amino acids long. The germline CDR1 and CDR2 sequences are SGHRS and YFSETQ. The V and J ends lost 3 bases and 5 bases respectively, with 12 bases between them. This CDR3 reads CASSSGTGENIQYF. In DNA form, the CDR3 reads TGCGCCAGCAGCTCTGGGACCGGGGAAAACATTCAGTACTTC.

CDR3 nucleotide sequence: TGTGCCAGCAGGTCTTTTCGCACTGAAGCTTTCTTT. Protein product: CASRSFRTEAFF. J is TRBJ1-1 and V is TRBV28; D not certain. The CDR3 loop spans 12 amino acids. In germline, CDR1 is MDHEN, CDR2 SYDVKM. The V end lost 6 bases, the J end lost 4 bases, and 9 bases lay between the germline ends.

The gene calls are TRBV5-4 and TRBJ2-2; 14 bases are a match to TRBD2. The CDR3 extends over 18 amino acids. The ends lost 4 bases at V and 3 bases at J; junction bases unmatched: 8. From germline, CDR1 is SGHNT and CDR2 YYREEE (reference sequence). The chain's CDR3 is CASSAGLAGVGHTGELFF. DNA of the CDR3: TGTGCCAGCAGCGCGGGACTAGCGGGGGTAGGGCACACCGGGGAGCTGTTTTTT.